These 9 T cell receptor beta chains were all obtained from the same sample, sequenced in a study of blood T cell repertoires in COVID-19. Profiled with immunoSEQ multiplex PCR; TCRdb holds only in-frame clones, not every one. This repertoire shows approximately 300,000 clones, roughly 86% found once; its top ten account for about 11%. Source material: peripheral blood. All receptors come from a woman aged 25 to 39 with COVID-19, enrolled during active disease.

This clone was observed once. The rearrangement uses TRBV24-1 and TRBJ2-5; D is ambiguous. Trimming pared 3 bases from V and 0 bases from J, leaving 13 bases between. Germline-derived CDR1 and CDR2 are KGHDR and SFDVKD. This CDR3 region has 16 residues. CDR3 protein: CATSDPSLDDQETQYF. Written as DNA, the CDR3 is TGTGCCACCAGTGATCCAAGTCTAGACGACCAAGAGACCCAGTACTTC.

This clone was seen a few times. This chain links TRBV2 with TRBJ2-7; the match to TRBD1 covers 7 bases. This CDR3 contains 15 residues. CDR1 and CDR2 from the germline V gene are SNHLY and FYNNEI. J gave up 4 bases and V 4 bases, and 10 bases lay outside the gene matches. The CDR3 loop is CASSGLRGKPYEQYF. The CDR3 DNA reads TGTGCCAGCAGTGGGCTCAGGGGGAAGCCATACGAGCAGTACTTC.

This chain uses TRBV6-5 with TRBJ1-1; 7 bases align to TRBD1. This CDR3 has 14 amino acids. With V trimmed by 2 bases and J by 1 base, 1 base remained unmatched. Germline CDR1 reads MNHEY; CDR2 reads SVGAGI. The CDR3 reads CASSYRTGNTEAFF. In DNA form, the CDR3 reads TGTGCCAGCAGTTACCGGACAGGGAACACTGAAGCTTTCTTT.

CDR3 region: CAWNSGSVDTQYF. CDR3 sequence (DNA): TGTGCCTGGAACAGCGGGAGTGTAGATACGCAGTATTTT. The J gene is TRBJ2-3, the V gene TRBV30; the match to TRBD2 covers 8 bases. CDR1 and CDR2 from the germline V gene are GTSNPN and SVGIG (reference sequence). This CDR3 has 13 residues. V lost 4 bases, J lost 5 bases, and 5 bases stayed unmatched.

This clone was seen a single time. The chain has TRBV2 and TRBJ2-7; the match to TRBD1 covers 9 bases. Germline V gives CDR1 SNHLY, CDR2 FYNNEI. This CDR3 comprises 16 residues. With V trimmed by 6 bases and J by 0 bases, 9 bases remained unmatched. CDR3 in amino acids: CASRGDRGTSSYEQYF. The CDR3 coding sequence is TGTGCCAGCAGGGGAGACAGGGGGACCAGCTCCTACGAGCAGTACTTC.

This clone occurred once. V is TRBV5-1 and J is TRBJ2-7; D is perhaps TRBD2 (6 bases). Trimming took 5 bases from V and 0 from J, leaving 9 bases between them. The CDR3 length is 13 residues. CDR1 and CDR2 from the germline V gene are SGHRS and YFSETQ. CDR3 coding DNA: TGCGCCAGCAGAGTCGGGGGCTCCTACGAGCAGTACTTC. Its protein is CASRVGGSYEQYF.

The gene calls are TRBV28 and TRBJ2-7; TRBD2 is a possible D gene (5 bases). The V gene's germline CDR1 is MDHEN and CDR2 SYDVKM. The V and J ends lost 6 bases and 0 bases respectively, with 12 bases between them. The CDR3 totals 14 residues. The CDR3 reads CASSILGSSYEQYF. The CDR3 nucleotides are TGTGCCAGCAGCATACTGGGGAGCTCCTACGAGCAGTACTTC.

The rearrangement joins TRBV30 to TRBJ1-1; D remains ambiguous. The V end was cut by 3 bases, the J end by 4 bases, with 9 bases between. CDR3 length equals 12 residues. Germline V gene sequence: CDR1 GTSNPN, CDR2 SVGIG (reference sequence). The CDR3 DNA reads TGTGCCTGGAGGTCTTCGGGCACTGAAGCTTTCTTT. It translates to CAWRSSGTEAFF.

The chain uses TRBV28 and TRBJ2-7; tentatively, D is TRBD2 (5 bases). This CDR3 spans 14 amino acids. CDR1 is MDHEN and CDR2 is SYDVKM in the germline V gene. Trimming cost V 7 bases and J 0 bases, with 13 bases left between them. The CDR3 is CASTDLHSSYEQYF. The CDR3 DNA sequence: TGTGCCAGCACGGACTTACACAGCTCCTACGAGCAGTACTTC.